This T cell receptor beta chain originates from a study of beta chain features in type 1 diabetes. Background on the study: Cell yields, age and gender were similar between patients and healthy donors.

Reverse transcription of all isolated RNA meant that expressed TCRB transcripts were sequenced. Each sample of naive, central memory or regulatory T cells had, on average, about 3.57 million reads. The assay was immunoSEQ multiplex PCR, and TCRdb's table has in-frame clones only and misses some. In the table there are 640,000 or so clones, roughly 13% of which are singletons. V lost 6 bases to trimming and J lost 2 bases; unmatched junction nucleotides: 6. The CDR3 loop spans 14 amino acids. CDR1 is KGHSH and CDR2 is LQKENI in the germline V gene. Study-level findings and limits: There were fewer insertions and more deletions at the VDJ junctions of type 1 diabetes patients. Sequencing used cDNA, and cells with high TCR expression could therefore be over-represented. Shortening that was moderate but significant affected the TCRB CDR3s of Type 1 diabetes patients in all four CD4+ subsets.

The sample holds a few counts of this clone. The target antigen is unknown. The receptor was derived from a man younger than 35 with type 1 diabetes. V is TRBV18 and J is TRBJ2-5; the match to TRBD1 covers 7 bases. The sample comprised naive CD4+ T cells from blood. CDR3 sequence reads: CASSSTGQQETQYF. CDR3 in DNA: TGTGCCAGCTCGTCGACGGGACAGCAAGAGACCCAGTACTTC.